This passage covers 19 T cell receptor beta chains from one sample sequenced in a study of T-cell memory formation after mild COVID-19. TCRdb used MiXCR to reprocess the 5' RACE reads, holding one entry per CDR3 protein. The sample lists hundreds of thousands of distinct CDR3 sequences; over 15% were seen once. Sequencing was performed on PBMCs or a T cell subset sorted from them (not recorded which). The receptors stem from a man aged 18 to 29 who had mild COVID-19 (a few samples of this study predate the infection). Cell type and time point are not known.

This rearrangement joins TRBV6-2 or TRBV6-3 to TRBJ1-1; D gene ambiguous. The CDR3 is 16 residues long. CDR1 MNHEY and CDR2 SVGEGT come from the germline V gene. Trimming cost V 3 bases and J 0 bases, with 14 bases left between them. The chain's CDR3 is CASSYAAAGLNTEAFF. CDR3 bases: TGTGCCAGCAGTTATGCCGCGGCAGGACTGAACACTGAAGCTTTCTTT.

The chain recombines TRBV27 with TRBJ1-1, with D unclear. CDR1 and CDR2 (germline): MNHEY, SMNVEV (reference sequence). Between the trimmed V and J ends, which lost 2 bases and 1 base, there was a span of 17 bases. This CDR3 region has 17 residues. The CDR3 spells CASSLMGNGFRNTEAFF. For the CDR3, the DNA is TGTGCCAGCAGTTTAATGGGGAATGGGTTTAGGAACACTGAAGCTTTCTTT.

This rearrangement joins TRBV20-1 to TRBJ1-6; perhaps TRBD1 as D (6 bases). V lost 3 bases and J 7 bases, leaving 13 bases between the germline ends. The CDR3 totals 14 residues. CDR1 is DFQATT and CDR2 is SNEGSKA in the germline V gene (reference sequence). The CDR3 coding sequence is TGCAGTGCTAGCCAACAGGGTTTGAATTCACCCCTCCACTTT. As protein: CSASQQGLNSPLHF.

J is TRBJ1-1 and V is TRBV7-3; D is unresolved. V lost 3 bases, J lost 1 base, and 9 bases lay in between. The CDR3 loop spans 14 amino acids. CDR1 and CDR2 from the germline V gene are SGHTA and FQGTGA. CDR3 in amino acids: CASSFSPGNTEAFF. CDR3 DNA: TGTGCCAGCAGCTTTAGCCCAGGGAACACTGAAGCTTTCTTT.

This clonotype came up a few times. The rearrangement links TRBV7-2 to TRBJ2-1; D is perhaps TRBD2 (6 bases). The V end was cut by 2 bases, the J end by 4 bases, with 12 bases between. The CDR3 is 15 amino acids. Germline V gene data show CDR1 as SGHTA and CDR2 as FQGNSA. CDR3 coding DNA: TGTGCCAGCAGCTTAAGGCGGGGACCGTACAATGAGCAGTTCTTC. It is translated as CASSLRRGPYNEQFF.

This clonotype has more than one count but fewer than ten. This chain joins TRBV6-5 and TRBJ1-1, with TRBD1 as a possible D gene (5 bases). CDR1 is MNHEY, CDR2 SVGAGI, per germline. Trimming cost V 0 bases and J 1 base, with 6 bases left between them. There are 14 residues in the CDR3. CDR3 sequence: CASSYSRGNTEAFF. CDR3 nucleotides: TGTGCCAGCAGTTACTCGAGGGGGAACACTGAAGCTTTCTTT.

This clonotype was counted many times. The V and J genes are TRBV7-3 and TRBJ2-1; D perhaps matches TRBD2 (5 bases). CDR3 size: 15 residues. V was trimmed by 6 bases and J by 0 bases, leaving 12 bases between them. Germline V CDR1 and CDR2: SGHTA, FQGTGA. The CDR3, as DNA: TGTGCCAGCAGTTTGACGGGGAGCTCCTACAATGAGCAGTTCTTC. Encoded protein: CASSLTGSSYNEQFF.

The chain employs TRBV5-5 and TRBJ2-7; the D is unclear. This CDR3 comprises 15 residues. Germline values: CDR1 SGHKS, CDR2 YYEKEE (reference sequence). Trimming cost V 4 bases and J 3 bases, with 17 bases left between them. The CDR3 here is CASSPQPVLLYEQYV. CDR3 coding DNA: TGTGCCAGCAGCCCGCAGCCGGTTCTCCTCTACGAGCAGTACGTC.

This clonotype showed up many times. The chain uses TRBV29-1 and TRBJ2-7; 8 positions match TRBD2. Germline loops: CDR1 SQVTM, CDR2 ANQGSEA. The CDR3 extends over 14 amino acids. J gave up 6 bases and V 4 bases, and 11 bases lay outside the gene matches. CDR3 protein: CSVGLGGGFSEQYF. The CDR3 DNA sequence: TGCAGCGTTGGGTTAGGCGGGGGGTTCTCCGAGCAGTACTTC.

The chain couples TRBV29-1 to TRBJ2-5; TRBD1 matches 8 bases. The CDR3 extends over 14 amino acids. J was trimmed by 4 bases and V by 1 base; bases with no gene match: 5. CDR1 and CDR2 (germline): SQVTM, ANQGSEA. The CDR3 bases are TGCAGCGTTGAAGGCAGGGGGCTTTTAGAGACCCAGTACTTC. It yields the protein CSVEGRGLLETQYF.

In its sample, this clonotype was seen a few times. The chain combines TRBV3-1 with TRBJ2-1; a weak D match, TRBD2 (6 bases). CDR1 and CDR2 from the germline V gene are LGHDT and YNNKEL (reference sequence). There are 14 residues in the CDR3. The germline V and J ends were trimmed by 8 bases and 10 bases, with 21 bases remaining between them. The CDR3 reads CASAATETRGEQFF. DNA of the CDR3: TGTGCCAGCGCCGCGACGGAGACTAGGGGAGAGCAGTTCTTC.

This clonotype was counted only a few times. The chain combines TRBV4-1 with TRBJ1-6; D possibly corresponds to TRBD1 (5 bases). This CDR3 contains 14 residues. CDR1 is MGHRA, CDR2 YSYEKL, per germline. The V and J ends lost 0 bases and 10 bases respectively, with 10 bases between them. The CDR3 sequence is CASSQDRGLSPLHF. As DNA, the CDR3 is TGCGCCAGCAGCCAAGATCGGGGCCTATCACCCCTCCACTTT.

In this sample, this clonotype turned up a few times. The chain links TRBV5-1 to TRBJ2-3; 10 positions agree with TRBD2. V lost 1 base to trimming and J lost 5 bases; unmatched junction nucleotides: 1. Germline V gene lookup returns CDR1 SGHRS and CDR2 YFSETQ. This CDR3 has 14 amino acids. Written as DNA, the CDR3 is TGCGCCAGCAGCTTGACTAGCGGGATAGATACGCAGTATTTT. As protein: CASSLTSGIDTQYF.

Concerning this clonotype: Sequence at one end of the junction differs from germline and may be a read error. The chain joins TRBV7-7 to TRBJ2-1; D gene ambiguous. Germline CDR1 is SSHAT and CDR2 is FNYEAQ (reference sequence). The CDR3 is 12 amino acids. CDR3 region: CASSGVDNEQFF. CDR3 in DNA: TGTGCTAGCAGTGGGGTGGACAATGAGCAGTTCTTC.

There are a few counts of this clonotype. The V and J genes are TRBV27 and TRBJ1-6; D perhaps matches TRBD1 (6 bases). The germline V and J ends were trimmed by 6 bases and 10 bases, with 19 bases remaining between them. Germline V gene sequence: CDR1 MNHEY, CDR2 SMNVEV (reference sequence). This CDR3 has 15 amino acids. The CDR3, as DNA: TGTGCCAGCAGAACAGGGAGGAATGTTGACTCACCCCTCCACTTT. Protein: CASRTGRNVDSPLHF.

This chain links TRBV11-2 with TRBJ1-2; possible D gene TRBD1, 5 bases. Germline V gene data show CDR1 as SGHAT and CDR2 as FQNNGV. V dropped 1 base and J dropped 7 bases, with 16 bases sitting between them. The CDR3 is made up of 15 amino acids. The DNA for the CDR3 is TGTGCCAGCAGCTTAGTCTCTCTGGGGGGTAGTGGCTACACCTTC. Residues: CASSLVSLGGSGYTF.

The V and J genes are TRBV5-1 and TRBJ2-7; D perhaps matches TRBD1 (6 bases). CDR3 length: 14 residues. V gave up 7 bases and J gave up 0 bases, with 14 bases separating them. In germline, CDR1 is SGHRS, CDR2 YFSETQ. As DNA, the CDR3 is TGCGCCAGCCGGCTGGGGACATTCTCCTACGAGCAGTACGTC. Translating it yields CASRLGTFSYEQYV.

This clonotype was counted between two and nine times. The chain employs TRBV5-1 and TRBJ1-1, with 7 positions matching TRBD1. Germline V CDR1 and CDR2: SGHRS, YFSETQ. This CDR3 contains 13 residues. With V trimmed by 4 bases and J by 1 base, 1 base remained unmatched. DNA for the CDR3: TGCGCCAGCAGCGGACAGGCGAACACTGAAGCTTTCTTT. Its protein is CASSGQANTEAFF.

The chain joins TRBV18 to TRBJ1-1; TRBD1 is a possible D gene (5 bases). Trimming removed 2 bases at V and 11 bases at J, with 18 bases between. Germline V gives CDR1 KGHSH, CDR2 LQKENI. CDR3 size: 14 residues. CDR3 nucleotide sequence: TGTGCCAGCTCACCATTAGTTACGGACCGGGGGGCTTTCTTT. Residues: CASSPLVTDRGAFF.